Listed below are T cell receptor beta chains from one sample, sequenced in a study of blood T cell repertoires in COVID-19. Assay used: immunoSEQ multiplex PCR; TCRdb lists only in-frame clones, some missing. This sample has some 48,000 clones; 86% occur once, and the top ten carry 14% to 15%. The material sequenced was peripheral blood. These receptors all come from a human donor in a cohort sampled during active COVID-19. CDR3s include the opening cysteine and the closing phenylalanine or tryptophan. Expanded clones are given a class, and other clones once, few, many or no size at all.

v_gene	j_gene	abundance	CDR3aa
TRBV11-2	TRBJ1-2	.	CASSFGSDYGYTF
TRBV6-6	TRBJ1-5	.	CASSKDRDYSNQPQHF
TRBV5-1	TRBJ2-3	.	CASSSLAGAKDTQYF
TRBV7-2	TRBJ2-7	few	CASSEPGHYYEQYF
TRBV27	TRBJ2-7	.	CASSFRGTGGGRISYEQYF
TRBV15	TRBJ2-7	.	CATSRDLAGPPEQYF
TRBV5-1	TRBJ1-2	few	CASSLDGNYGYTF
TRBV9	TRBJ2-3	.	CASSVAGGPGGDTDTQYF
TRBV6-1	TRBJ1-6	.	CASSEARAANSPLHF
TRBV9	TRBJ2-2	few	CASSVGGGASNTGELFF
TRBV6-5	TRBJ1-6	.	CASRVQTSPLHF
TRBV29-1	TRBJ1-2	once	CSSRGQGAGGYTF
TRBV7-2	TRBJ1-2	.	CASSSRSGTGLGGYTF
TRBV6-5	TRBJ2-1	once	CASSRQGSSYNEQFF
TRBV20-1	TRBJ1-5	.	CSASKSQVNQPQHF
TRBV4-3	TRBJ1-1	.	CASSHTQATNTEAFF
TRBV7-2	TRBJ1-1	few	CASSPRLRGTEAFF
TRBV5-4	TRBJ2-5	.	CASRNRGSETQYF
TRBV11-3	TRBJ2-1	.	CASSVAAGRENEQFF
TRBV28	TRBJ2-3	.	CASSSKRVEVDTQYF
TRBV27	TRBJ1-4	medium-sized	CASSLNRAVTKLFF
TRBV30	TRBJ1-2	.	CAWKQGAFGYTF
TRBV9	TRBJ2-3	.	CASSVGSSNTDTQYF
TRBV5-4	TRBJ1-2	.	CASSTDRVDGYTF
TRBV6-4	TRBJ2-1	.	CASRPSGRTNEQFF
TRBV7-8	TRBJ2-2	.	CASSLARVDLPTGELFF
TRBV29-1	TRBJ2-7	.	CSVGTGKTYEQYF
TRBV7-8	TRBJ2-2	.	CASSLLWTSANTGELFF
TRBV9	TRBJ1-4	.	CASSVAAGNEKLFF
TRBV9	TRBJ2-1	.	CASSGLAEYNEQFF
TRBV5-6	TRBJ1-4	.	CASSLGAGEKLFF
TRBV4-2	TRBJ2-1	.	CASSQERQGIYNEQFF
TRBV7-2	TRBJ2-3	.	CASSLLPDTQYF
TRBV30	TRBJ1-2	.	CAWSVGQRGYTF
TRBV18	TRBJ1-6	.	CASCNLQGKNSPLHF
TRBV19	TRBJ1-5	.	CASTPGQGTGQPQHF
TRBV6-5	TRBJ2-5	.	CASLGQGARETQYF
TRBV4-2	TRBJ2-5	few	CASSPRGGAQETQYF
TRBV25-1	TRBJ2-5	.	CASSEKLAGGRETQYF
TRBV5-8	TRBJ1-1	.	CASRTGHTEAFF
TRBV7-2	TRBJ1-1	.	CASSPRTGMNTEAFF
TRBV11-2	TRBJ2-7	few	CASSFGTDSSYEQYF
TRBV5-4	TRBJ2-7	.	CASSLVESRSSYEQYF
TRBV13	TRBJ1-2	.	CASSLSPRAYGYTF
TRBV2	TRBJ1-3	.	CASSSDLSSGNTIYF
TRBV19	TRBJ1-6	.	CASSIGGQINSPLHF
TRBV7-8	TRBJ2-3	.	CASSPWGVAGGVDTQYF
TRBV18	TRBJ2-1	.	CASSPLSDRGSHNEQFF
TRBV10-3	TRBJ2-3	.	CAISEGGAGGSTDTQYF
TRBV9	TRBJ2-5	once	CASSKGAGAIQETQYF
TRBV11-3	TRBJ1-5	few	CASSASSRGHQPQHF
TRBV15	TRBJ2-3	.	CATSRVGGGPSTDTQYF
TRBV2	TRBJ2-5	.	CASSTLAGGQETQYF
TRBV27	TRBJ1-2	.	CASSRDRGASGYTF
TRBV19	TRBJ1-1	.	CASTGRTEAFF